Presented here are 19 T cell receptor beta chains from one specimen sequenced in a study of Ad26.COV2.S vaccination and SARS-CoV-2 variants (TCRdb year 2021). The meaning of the sample's time point label: individuals recovered from natural SARS-CoV-2 infection. Libraries were built with the immunoSEQ multiplex PCR assay. TCRdb retrieved this table from immuneACCESS and kept in-frame rearrangements only. Not all clones are present; in checked studies, unresolved V genes account for under half, and no reason is known for the remainder. This sample gives more than 150,000 clones in total; roughly 89% of them show up just once. Clones ranked in the top ten supply about 5.5% of the sample. Specimen: peripheral blood, collected after recovery from COVID-19. These receptors were taken from a human donor who had recovered from COVID-19.

The chain carries TRBV6-1 and TRBJ1-1, with D unclear. Germline CDR1 MNHNS, CDR2 SASEGT. This CDR3 has 14 residues. V lost 0 bases to trimming and J lost 11 bases, with 16 bases between them. CDR3 DNA: TGTGCCAGCAGTGAAGCGCTTCGGAAGGTTAGGGCTTTCTTT. Encoded protein: CASSEALRKVRAFF.

V and J are TRBV5-6 and TRBJ2-4, with a weak D call TRBD1 (6 bases). V was clipped by 2 bases and J by 4 bases, with 10 bases between them. There are 14 residues in the CDR3. CDR1 and CDR2 (germline): SGHDT, YYEEEE. The CDR3 nucleotides read TGTGCCAGCAGCTTTGGACAGAGTAAAAACATTCAGTACTTC. It specifies CASSFGQSKNIQYF.

This chain uses TRBV12-3 or TRBV12-4 with TRBJ1-1, with D maybe TRBD1 (6 bases). The length of the CDR3 is 11 residues. Trimming left V 4 bases short and J 10 bases short, with 10 bases between. CDR3 bases: TGTGCCAGCAGTTCAGGGGTTGGAGCTTTCTTT. The encoded protein is CASSSGVGAFF.

This clone showed up just once. The chain employs TRBV21-1 and TRBJ2-6. TRBV21-1 is designated a pseudogene. The CDR3 is 13 residues long. CDR3 sequence reads: CASVRTGANVLTF. The CDR3 DNA reads TGTGCCAGCGTCCGCACTGGGGCCAACGTCCTGACTTTC.

This rearrangement joins TRBV19 to TRBJ2-7; no clear D gene. CDR1 LNHDA and CDR2 SQIVND come from the germline V gene (reference sequence). The CDR3 runs to 14 residues. V dropped 4 bases and J dropped 2 bases, with 12 bases sitting between them. The CDR3 loop reads CASSTGSGAYEQYF. CDR3 DNA: TGTGCCAGTAGTACAGGATCAGGCGCCTACGAGCAGTACTTC.

This chain links TRBV7-8 with TRBJ2-1, with 8 bases fitting TRBD1. The CDR3 has 11 amino acids. After removal of 10 bases from V and 15 bases from J, the junction contained 11 bases not matched to a gene. Germline V gene sequence: CDR1 SGHVS, CDR2 FQNEAQ. CDR3 protein: CATQDRERGFF. In DNA, the CDR3 is TGTGCCACCCAGGACAGGGAGAGAGGGTTCTTC.

This sequence joins TRBV4-1 and TRBJ2-5; no clear D gene. The germline V and J ends were trimmed by 0 bases and 4 bases, with 9 bases remaining between them. CDR3 length equals 14 residues. Germline V gene lookup returns CDR1 MGHRA and CDR2 YSYEKL. The CDR3 sequence is CASSQDNLRETQYF. For the CDR3, the DNA is TGCGCCAGCAGCCAAGATAACCTCCGAGAGACCCAGTACTTC.

A few counts support this clone. This chain joins TRBV4-1 and TRBJ2-3; 10 nucleotides match TRBD2. CDR3 length: 18 amino acids. Germline V CDR1 and CDR2: MGHRA, YSYEKL. Losses at the gene ends were 3 bases for V and 3 bases for J; bases not matched to a gene: 12. In DNA, the CDR3 is TGCGCCAGCAGCCAGATTATACCAATAGCGGGAGGTACAGATACGCAGTATTTT. Its translation is CASSQIIPIAGGTDTQYF.

J is TRBJ1-1 and V is TRBV6-2 or TRBV6-3, with unresolved D. V shed 4 bases and J shed 0 bases, with 6 bases lying between them. The CDR3 covers 13 residues. CDR1 MNHEY and CDR2 SVGEGT come from the germline V gene. CDR3 nucleotides: TGTGCCAGCAGTTTATCTATGAACACTGAAGCTTTCTTT. Protein sequence: CASSLSMNTEAFF.

The V gene is TRBV27, the J gene TRBJ2-7, with a tentative D call TRBD1 (6 bases). V was shortened by 5 bases and J by 2 bases, with 19 bases between the two germline ends. The CDR3 spans 16 residues. CDR1 and CDR2 from the germline V gene are MNHEY and SMNVEV (reference sequence). CDR3 sequence: CASSASAGEKAYEQYF. The DNA of the CDR3 is TGTGCCAGCAGTGCCTCAGCAGGGGAGAAAGCCTACGAGCAGTACTTC.

This chain links TRBV15 with TRBJ2-5; 7 positions agree with TRBD1. CDR3 length: 16 residues. J gave up 5 bases and V 1 base, and 10 bases lay outside the gene matches. Germline-derived CDR1 and CDR2 are LNHNV and YYDKDF (reference sequence). CDR3 sequence: CATSRGGQSLRETQYF. The CDR3 bases are TGTGCCACCAGCAGAGGGGGACAGTCGCTAAGGGAGACCCAGTACTTC.

This chain connects TRBV29-1 to TRBJ1-4; the D is unclear. Per the germline V gene, CDR1 is SQVTM and CDR2 is ANQGSEA. The length of the CDR3 is 11 residues. The ends were cut back, 7 bases at V and 5 bases at J, with 8 bases in the middle. The CDR3 DNA is TGCAGCGCAGATTTCAATGAAAAACTGTTTTTT. It specifies CSADFNEKLFF.

The chain recombines TRBV11-2 with TRBJ1-2; D perhaps matches TRBD1 (5 bases). Trimming took off 1 base at V and 8 bases at J, with 11 bases between the two ends. The CDR3 runs to 13 residues. Per germline, CDR1 SGHAT and CDR2 FQNNGV. Written as DNA, the CDR3 is TGTGCCAGCAGCTTAGGGCAGGGATGGGGCTACACCTTC. It codes for CASSLGQGWGYTF.

The chain couples TRBV25-1 to TRBJ1-1; 8 bases map to TRBD1. Per the germline V gene, CDR1 is MGHDK and CDR2 is SYGVNS. V was clipped by 5 bases and J by 3 bases; unmatched bases: 5. CDR3 length: 14 residues. This CDR3 reads CASSFQGADTEAFF. For the CDR3, the DNA is TGTGCCAGCAGTTTCCAGGGGGCGGACACTGAAGCTTTCTTT.

The V call is TRBV20-1, the J call TRBJ1-1; D uncertain. Trimming stripped 3 bases from V and 0 bases from J, with 20 bases between. Germline V gives CDR1 DFQATT, CDR2 SNEGSKA (reference sequence). The CDR3 loop spans 17 amino acids. The DNA for the CDR3 is TGCAGTGCTAGTGATCCTGGAATGAGACATTTGAACACTGAAGCTTTCTTT. Amino acid sequence: CSASDPGMRHLNTEAFF.

The chain recombines TRBV14 with TRBJ1-2, with no clear D. This CDR3 spans 13 amino acids. Germline CDR1 SGHDN, CDR2 FVKESK. Trimming removed 0 bases at V and 4 bases at J, with 6 bases between. The CDR3 sequence is CASSQEDPYGYTF. The CDR3 coding sequence is TGTGCCAGCAGCCAAGAAGATCCCTATGGCTACACCTTC.

The V and J genes are TRBV12-2 and TRBJ2-2. TRBV12-2 is noted as a pseudogene. The CDR3 loop spans 15 amino acids. The CDR3 reads CASRFAPPHTGELFF. For the CDR3, the DNA is TGTGCAAGTCGCTTCGCTCCCCCCCACACCGGGGAGCTGTTTTTT.

The rearrangement joins TRBV12-3 or TRBV12-4 to TRBJ2-5; D remains ambiguous. V lost 5 bases, J lost 1 base, and 2 bases lay in between. CDR3 size: 11 residues. Here the CDR3 reads CASSVQETQYF. Written as DNA, the CDR3 is TGTGCCAGCAGTGTCCAAGAGACCCAGTACTTC.

The chain links TRBV19 to TRBJ2-6, with 9 bases fitting TRBD1. Germline V gene lookup returns CDR1 LNHDA and CDR2 SQIVND (reference sequence). This CDR3 contains 17 residues. Trimming removed 6 bases from V and 3 bases from J; junction bases left unmatched: 9. The CDR3 loop reads CASSPPGQGLGANVLTF. The CDR3 DNA sequence: TGTGCCAGTAGCCCACCGGGACAGGGTCTTGGGGCCAACGTCCTGACTTTC. Filled out from reference TRBV19 and TRBJ2-6, the complete variable domain reads DGGITQSPKYLFRKEGQNVTLSCEQNLNHDAMYWYRQDPGQGLRLIYYSQIVNDFQKGDIAEGYSVSREKKESFPLTVTSAQKNPTAFYLCASSPPGQGLGANVLTFGAGSRLTVL.